Listed here are 10 T cell receptor beta chains from one sample, sequenced in a study of T cells after yellow fever vaccination. TCRdb itself ran the 5' RACE reads through MiXCR, one entry per CDR3 protein. Among 150,000 to 200,000 distinct CDR3 sequences listed, approximately 6.8% were seen once. The sequenced sample was CD4+ T cells sorted from PBMCs, obtained about 5 days after the first yellow fever vaccination. These receptors all come from a young man who received the YFV17D yellow fever vaccine.

This chain uses TRBV7-2 with TRBJ2-1; D is possibly TRBD2 (5 bases). The V end was cut by 5 bases, the J end by 5 bases, with 10 bases between. Germline V gene lookup returns CDR1 SGHTA and CDR2 FQGNSA. The CDR3 is 13 amino acids. DNA of the CDR3: TGTGCCAGCAGCCCTGGAGGTCACAATGAGCAGTTCTTC. Translating it yields CASSPGGHNEQFF.

This clonotype was detected a few times. The CDR3 protein is CASSPAGRNSYNEQFF. For the CDR3, the DNA is TGTGCCAGCAGCCCAGCAGGTCGGAACTCCTACAATGAGCAGTTCTTC. V and J are TRBV3-1 and TRBJ2-1; no clear D gene. The V and J ends lost 4 bases and 0 bases respectively, with 13 bases between them. This CDR3 is built from 16 residues. The germline CDR1 and CDR2 sequences are LGHDT and YNNKEL (reference sequence).

This clonotype was seen a handful of times. The V gene is TRBV10-3, the J gene TRBJ1-5; the match to TRBD1 covers 11 bases. The CDR3 covers 15 residues. With 1 base clipped from V and 11 bases from J, the junction kept 7 bases outside the gene matches. The V gene's germline CDR1 is ENHRY and CDR2 SYGVKD. The CDR3 coding sequence is TGTGCCATCAGTGAGTATGGACAGGGGGCGGAGGCCCAGCATTTT. Translation: CAISEYGQGAEAQHF.

This clonotype was counted between two and nine times. This chain links TRBV5-1 with TRBJ2-3; D not resolved. This CDR3 contains 16 residues. CDR1 and CDR2 (germline): SGHRS, YFSETQ. V lost 0 bases, J lost 4 bases, and 15 bases lay in between. The CDR3 sequence is CASSLGRSRSADTQYF. The DNA for the CDR3 is TGCGCCAGCAGCTTGGGAAGGTCCAGGTCCGCAGATACGCAGTATTTT.

This clonotype was seen at least ten times. The V call is TRBV6-1, the J call TRBJ1-2, with no clear D. The CDR3 has 12 residues. Per the germline V gene, CDR1 is MNHNS and CDR2 is SASEGT. The V end was cut by 4 bases, the J end by 4 bases, with 7 bases between. In DNA form, the CDR3 reads TGTGCCAGCAGTGTAGAGATCTATGGCTACACCTTC. It yields the protein CASSVEIYGYTF.

This clonotype was seen many times. J is TRBJ2-5 and V is TRBV20-1; TRBD2 matches at 9 bases. Germline lookup yields CDR1 DFQATT and CDR2 SNEGSKA (reference sequence). Losses at the gene ends were 3 bases for V and 4 bases for J; bases not matched to a gene: 0. CDR3 length: 12 amino acids. The CDR3 sequence: CSARTSGETQYF. In nucleotides, the CDR3 is TGCAGTGCTAGGACTAGCGGAGAGACCCAGTACTTC.

This clonotype appeared a few times. The J gene is TRBJ2-3, the V gene TRBV4-2; the D gene is possibly TRBD1 (6 bases). The CDR3 runs 16 residues. Germline loops: CDR1 LGHNA, CDR2 YNFKEQ. V gave up 4 bases and J gave up 2 bases, with 16 bases separating them. This chain's CDR3 is CASSPGVQFFTDTQYF. The CDR3 nucleotides read TGTGCCAGCAGCCCAGGGGTTCAATTCTTCACAGATACGCAGTATTTT.

This clonotype has ten or more counts. The genes are TRBV2 and TRBJ2-3, with D possibly TRBD2 on 6 matching bases. V lost 4 bases and J 6 bases, leaving 11 bases between the germline ends. The CDR3 has 13 amino acids. Germline CDR1 SNHLY, CDR2 FYNNEI. The CDR3 bases are TGTGCCAGCAGTGGCGGGGAAGTGGATACGCAGTATTTT. Its protein product is CASSGGEVDTQYF.

This clonotype came up many times. The V gene is TRBV4-1, the J gene TRBJ1-1; D remains unclear. CDR1 is MGHRA, CDR2 YSYEKL, per germline. V was shortened by 1 base and J by 1 base, with 13 bases between the two germline ends. The CDR3 has 16 residues. The CDR3, as DNA: TGCGCCAGCAGCCAAGCGTTACTCCTCGGGAACACTGAAGCTTTCTTT. It translates to CASSQALLLGNTEAFF.

Concerning this clonotype itself: The junction departs from the called germline gene at one end, perhaps through a read error. The gene calls are TRBV7-6 and TRBJ2-1, with 8 nucleotides matching TRBD2. Germline-derived CDR1 and CDR2 are SGHVS and FNYEAQ. The length of the CDR3 is 20 residues. The CDR3 region is CASSSPTRGGPSSSYNEQVF. DNA for the CDR3: TGTGCCAGCAGCTCTCCGACTCGCGGGGGGCCTTCGAGCTCCTACAATGAGCAGGTCTTC.